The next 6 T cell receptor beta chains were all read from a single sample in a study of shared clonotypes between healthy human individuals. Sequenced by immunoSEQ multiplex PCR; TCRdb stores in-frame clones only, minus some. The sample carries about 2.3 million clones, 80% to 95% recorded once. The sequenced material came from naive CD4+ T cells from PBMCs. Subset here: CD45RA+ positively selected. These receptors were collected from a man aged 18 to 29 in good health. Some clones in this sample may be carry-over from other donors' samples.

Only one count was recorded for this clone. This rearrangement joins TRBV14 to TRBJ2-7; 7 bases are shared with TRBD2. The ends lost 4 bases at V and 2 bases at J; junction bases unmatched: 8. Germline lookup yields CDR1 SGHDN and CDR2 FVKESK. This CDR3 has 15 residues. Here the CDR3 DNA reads TGTGCCAGCAGCCCGACCGGAGGGAGGGCCTACGAGCAGTACTTC. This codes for CASSPTGGRAYEQYF. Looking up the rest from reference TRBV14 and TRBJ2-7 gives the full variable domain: EAGVTQFPSHSVIEKGQTVTLRCDPISGHDNLYWYRRVMGKEIKFLLHFVKESKQDESGMPNNRFLAERTGGTYSTLKVQPAELEDSGVYFCASSPTGGRAYEQYFGPGTRLTVT.

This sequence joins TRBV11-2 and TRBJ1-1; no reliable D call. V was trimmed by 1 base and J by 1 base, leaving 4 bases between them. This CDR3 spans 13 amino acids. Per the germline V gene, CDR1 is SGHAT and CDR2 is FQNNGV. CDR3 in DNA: TGTGCCAGCAGCTTAGCTGCGAACACTGAAGCTTTCTTT. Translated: CASSLAANTEAFF.

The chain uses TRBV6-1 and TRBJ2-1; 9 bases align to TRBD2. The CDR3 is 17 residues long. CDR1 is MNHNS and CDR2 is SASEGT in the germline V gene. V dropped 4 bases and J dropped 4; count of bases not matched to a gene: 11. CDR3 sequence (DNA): TGTGCCAGCAGTGGAAGCTTAGCGGGAGTAGGGTACAATGAGCAGTTCTTC. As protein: CASSGSLAGVGYNEQFF.

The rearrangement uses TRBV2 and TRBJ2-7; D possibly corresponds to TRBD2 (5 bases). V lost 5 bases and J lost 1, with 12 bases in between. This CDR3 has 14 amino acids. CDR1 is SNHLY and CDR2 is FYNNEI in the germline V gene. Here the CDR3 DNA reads TGTGCCAGCAGTACTTACGGACTGTCCTACGAGCAGTACTTC. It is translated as CASSTYGLSYEQYF.

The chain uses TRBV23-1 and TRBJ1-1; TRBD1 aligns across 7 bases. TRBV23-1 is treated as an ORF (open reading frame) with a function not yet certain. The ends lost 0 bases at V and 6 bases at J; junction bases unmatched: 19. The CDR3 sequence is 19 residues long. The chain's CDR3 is CASSQSKVPGQTIGSEAFF. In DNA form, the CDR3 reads TGCGCCAGCAGTCAATCGAAAGTTCCGGGACAGACAATTGGGTCTGAAGCTTTCTTT.

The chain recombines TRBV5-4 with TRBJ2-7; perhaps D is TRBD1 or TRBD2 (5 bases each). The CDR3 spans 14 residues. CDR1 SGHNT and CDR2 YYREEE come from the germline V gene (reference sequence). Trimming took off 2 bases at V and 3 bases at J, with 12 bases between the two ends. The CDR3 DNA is TGTGCCAGCAGCTTCCGGGACGGCCTCTACGAGCAGTACTTC. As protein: CASSFRDGLYEQYF.